This paragraph covers one T cell receptor (beta chain) sequence. The entry originates in a study of blood T cell repertoires in COVID-19. TCRdb keeps only in-frame clones here, not all; method: immunoSEQ multiplex PCR. Among 250,000 or so clones, 70% to 90% were seen once, and the ten largest hold roughly 5%. The CDR3 loop spans 15 amino acids. V was pared by 2 bases and J by 6 bases, with 6 bases of the junction left unmatched. Germline values: CDR1 SGHRS, CDR2 YFSETQ. The sequence came from a woman aged 55-69 years with COVID-19, enrolled during active disease. Sequenced material: peripheral blood. The rearrangement joins TRBV5-1 to TRBJ2-1; the match to TRBD2 covers 9 bases. The CDR3 DNA reads TGCGCCAGCAGCTTAGGGCTAGCGGGACCCAATGAGCAGTTCTTC. It is translated as CASSLGLAGPNEQFF.